This TCR beta chain is drawn from a study of shared clonotypes between healthy human individuals. Study conclusions and caveats: Collection of samples was limited to blood; tissue repertoires likely differ. In general, naive subsets displayed greater estimated richness than memory subsets did.

Worth noting for this clone: As yet, its antigen is unknown.

Original processing notes: Junction-only immunoSEQ sequences carried no quality scores, so filtering differed. This table comes from immunoSEQ multiplex PCR, and its TCRdb copy is limited to in-frame clones, with some not included. That table is the source of V, J and clone size, and D and trimming were worked out from the DNA. This sample has some 2.1 million clones; 85% to 95% occur once, and the top ten carry about 1.7%. This CDR3 has 15 amino acids. Germline CDR1 is SGHVS and CDR2 is FNYEAQ. The junction had 5 bases not matched to a gene; V was cut back by 5 bases and J by 6 bases. In the naive CD8 group, cells lacked CD45RO and were positively selected for CCR7, so terminally differentiated effector memory CD45RA+ cells were left out.

The specimen sequenced was naive CD8+ T cells from PBMCs. The TCR comes from a man between 18 and 29 years old in good health. Some clones in this sample may be carry-over from other donors' samples. This sequence joins TRBV7-6 and TRBJ2-2, with 11 nucleotides matching TRBD1. The CDR3 region has the DNA TGTGCCAGCAGCATCGGGACAGGGGGGGCCGGGGAGCTGTTTTTT. Amino acid sequence: CASSIGTGGAGELFF.